These 25 T cell receptor beta chains were all obtained from the same sample, sequenced in a study of T cell repertoires in ileal Crohn's disease. Using immunoSEQ multiplex PCR, the repertoire was profiled, and TCRdb retains in-frame clones only, with some absent. The data contain some 14,000 clones, about three quarters of them singletons. Sequenced material: ileal tissue. The receptors here all came from an adult with Crohn's disease.

V is TRBV7-2 and J is TRBJ2-1; TRBD1 is a possible D gene (6 bases). Per the germline V gene, CDR1 is SGHTA and CDR2 is FQGNSA. There are 16 residues in the CDR3. Deletions cut 4 bases from V and 6 bases from J, with 19 bases between. The CDR3 protein is CASSSTGSPLGNEQFF. DNA of the CDR3: TGTGCCAGCAGCTCCACAGGGTCCCCCCTCGGCAATGAGCAGTTCTTC.

This clone was detected a few times. V and J are TRBV2 and TRBJ2-4, with D possibly matching TRBD2 (6 bases). Germline V CDR1 and CDR2: SNHLY, FYNNEI. The CDR3 consists of 15 residues. With 3 bases removed from V and 5 bases from J, the gap between germline ends came to 14 bases. CDR3 residues: CASSDYRGGQNIQYF. CDR3 sequence (DNA): TGTGCCAGCAGTGATTATAGGGGAGGCCAAAACATTCAGTACTTC.

As DNA, the CDR3 is TGTGCCAGCAGCTTAAAGGGGGGGCCTTTTTACGAGCAGTACTTC. This codes for CASSLKGGPFYEQYF. The chain joins TRBV7-2 to TRBJ2-7, with D tentatively TRBD2 (7 bases). CDR1 SGHTA and CDR2 FQGNSA come from the germline V gene. This CDR3 has 15 amino acids. The germline V and J ends were trimmed by 2 bases and 4 bases, with 15 bases remaining between them. The full variable domain, in which reference TRBV7-2 and TRBJ2-7 provide the parts outside the CDR3, is GAGVSQSPSNKVTEKGKDVELRCDPISGHTALYWYRQSLGQGLEFLIYFQGNSAPDKSGLPSDRFSAERTGGSVSTLTIQRTQQEDSAVYLCASSLKGGPFYEQYFGPGTRLTVT.

CDR3: CASRELGLAGTDTQYF. The CDR3 DNA follows: TGTGCCAGCAGAGAGCTCGGACTAGCGGGCACAGATACGCAGTATTTT. The J gene is TRBJ2-3, the V gene TRBV2; 10 bases are shared with TRBD2. J lost 1 base, V lost 6 bases, and 7 bases had no gene match. Germline-derived CDR1 and CDR2 are SNHLY and FYNNEI. The CDR3 consists of 16 residues.

The chain is built from TRBV28 and TRBJ2-7; D not resolved. This CDR3 has 12 amino acids. The V and J ends lost 5 bases and 3 bases respectively, with 8 bases between them. Germline assignment: CDR1 MDHEN and CDR2 SYDVKM. CDR3 DNA sequence: TGTGCCAGCAGTCCCACGGTCTACGAGCAGTACTTC. Protein product: CASSPTVYEQYF.

Only one count was recorded for this clone. The chain combines TRBV4-2 with TRBJ1-1; TRBD1 matches 9 bases. The CDR3 contains 15 residues. Trimming took 4 bases from V and 4 from J; bases not matched to a gene: 7. Germline loops: CDR1 LGHNA, CDR2 YNFKEQ. CDR3 coding DNA: TGTGCCAGCAGCCCACAGGGGGCAGGGGGCACTGAAGCTTTCTTT. This encodes CASSPQGAGGTEAFF.

A few counts support this clone. V and J are TRBV5-6 and TRBJ2-7; TRBD1 matches at 9 bases. V lost 3 bases and J lost 2; bases outside the gene matches: 3. CDR3 length equals 14 residues. Germline V gene lookup returns CDR1 SGHDT and CDR2 YYEEEE. In DNA form, the CDR3 reads TGTGCCAGCAGCTCCGGGACAGGGCCCTACGAGCAGTACTTC. This sequence encodes CASSSGTGPYEQYF. The entire variable domain, with the rest obtained from reference TRBV5-6 and TRBJ2-7, is as follows: DAGVTQSPTHLIKTRGQQVTLRCSPKSGHDTVSWYQQALGQGPQFIFQYYEEEERQRGNFPDRFSGHQFPNYSSELNVNALLLGDSALYLCASSSGTGPYEQYFGPGTRLTVT.

The chain recombines TRBV29-1 with TRBJ2-1; 14 bases fit TRBD2. This CDR3 has 17 residues. Per the germline V gene, CDR1 is SQVTM and CDR2 is ANQGSEA. The ends lost 6 bases at V and 3 bases at J; junction bases unmatched: 10. The CDR3 loop reads CSVQTSGGAMGYNEQFF. The CDR3 DNA sequence: TGCAGCGTCCAGACTAGCGGGGGGGCGATGGGCTACAATGAGCAGTTCTTC.

This chain uses TRBV5-6 with TRBJ2-7, with D perhaps TRBD1 (6 bases). The CDR3 consists of 16 residues. V lost 3 bases, J lost 0 bases, and 16 bases lay in between. Per the germline V gene, CDR1 is SGHDT and CDR2 is YYEEEE. CDR3 residues: CASSYNPGHTSYEQYF. The CDR3 coding sequence is TGTGCCAGCAGCTATAATCCGGGACATACCTCCTACGAGCAGTACTTC.

This rearrangement joins TRBV21-1 to TRBJ1-4; the D call in the table, TRBD1, was not verified against the DNA. TRBV21-1 is a recognized pseudogene. CDR3 size: 13 residues. CDR3: CASGTGVYEKLFF. In nucleotides, the CDR3 is TGTGCCAGCGGGACAGGGGTTTATGAAAAACTGTTTTTT.

J is TRBJ2-7 and V is TRBV21-1; the table calls TRBD1, which could not be checked here. TRBV21-1 is a pseudogene locus. This CDR3 has 14 residues. CDR3 sequence (DNA): TGTGCCAGCAGCAAATCAGTAAGCTCCTACGAGCAGTACTTC. Protein: CASSKSVSSYEQYF.

The V call is TRBV2, the J call TRBJ1-2; the match to TRBD1 covers 7 bases. The V gene end was trimmed by 5 bases and the J gene end by 4 bases; junction bases not matched to a gene: 4. This CDR3 is built from 13 residues. The germline gives CDR1 SNHLY, CDR2 FYNNEI. The CDR3 region has the DNA TGTGCCAGCAGTCACCGGGACAGCTATGGCTACACCTTC. It encodes CASSHRDSYGYTF.

The V and J genes are TRBV27 and TRBJ1-2; the match to TRBD1 covers 7 bases. The CDR3 is 14 amino acids. Germline values: CDR1 MNHEY, CDR2 SMNVEV (reference sequence). Trimming took 7 bases from V and 7 from J; bases not matched to a gene: 12. The CDR3 sequence: CASTPGTAAGGYTF. CDR3 sequence (DNA): TGTGCCAGCACCCCAGGGACAGCGGCGGGTGGCTACACCTTC.

As concerns this clone: Different DNA sequences within this sample yield the same CDR3. For the CDR3, the DNA is TGCGCCAGCAGCTCGGACAGTAATTCACCCCTCCACTTT. Protein sequence: CASSSDSNSPLHF. The chain joins TRBV5-1 to TRBJ1-6; maybe TRBD1 (6 bases). The CDR3 totals 13 residues. CDR1 is SGHRS, CDR2 YFSETQ, per germline. The germline V and J ends were trimmed by 3 bases and 6 bases, with 7 bases remaining between them.

The V call is TRBV6-1, the J call TRBJ2-7; no definite D call. The germline V and J ends were trimmed by 1 base and 3 bases, with 7 bases remaining between them. The CDR3 contains 13 residues. Germline V CDR1 and CDR2: MNHNS, SASEGT. CDR3 nucleotide sequence: TGTGCCAGCAGTGAAGGTAGTAACTACGAGCAGTACTTC. Encoded protein: CASSEGSNYEQYF.

The chain joins TRBV10-3 to TRBJ2-6, with TRBD1 matching over 7 bases. CDR1 ENHRY and CDR2 SYGVKD come from the germline V gene. With 9 bases clipped from V and 0 bases from J, the junction kept 5 bases outside the gene matches. This CDR3 is built from 15 residues. CDR3 residues: CAMRTGSSGANVLTF. The DNA of the CDR3 is TGTGCCATGAGGACAGGTTCCTCTGGGGCCAACGTCCTGACTTTC.

V is TRBV10-3 and J is TRBJ2-5, with TRBD1 as a possible D gene (5 bases). This CDR3 spans 15 amino acids. Trimming removed 3 bases at V and 5 bases at J, with 16 bases between. The germline gives CDR1 ENHRY, CDR2 SYGVKD. The CDR3 spells CAISDRLGARETQYF. CDR3 sequence (DNA): TGTGCCATCAGTGATAGGTTAGGGGCCCGCGAGACCCAGTACTTC.

In its sample, this clone was seen a few times. This chain connects TRBV5-1 to TRBJ2-4; TRBD2 matches at 9 bases. The V and J ends lost 0 bases and 1 base, in that order; junction bases with no gene match: 2. Germline V gene sequence: CDR1 SGHRS, CDR2 YFSETQ. CDR3 size: 16 residues. DNA of the CDR3: TGCGCCAGCAGCTTGGGCGGGACTAGCGCCAAAAACATTCAGTACTTC. Translation gives CASSLGGTSAKNIQYF.

This rearrangement joins TRBV6-1 to TRBJ1-5, with a possible D match to TRBD1 (5 bases). Germline loops: CDR1 MNHNS, CDR2 SASEGT. This CDR3 is built from 14 residues. V dropped 6 bases and J dropped 3 bases, with 12 bases sitting between them. The CDR3 region is CASRQAGNNQPQHF. The CDR3, as DNA: TGTGCCAGCAGACAGGCGGGGAACAATCAGCCCCAGCATTTT.

The chain uses TRBV21-1 and TRBJ1-5; the table's D call TRBD1 went unverified against the DNA. TRBV21-1 is a pseudogene locus. CDR3 size: 22 residues. CDR3 sequence: CASSKGWQGPVVGRYSNQPQHF. The CDR3 DNA sequence: TGTGCCAGCAGCAAAGGTTGGCAGGGGCCGGTAGTTGGCCGGTATAGCAATCAGCCCCAGCATTTT.

V usage is TRBV14 and J usage is TRBJ2-7; no firm D call. The germline gives CDR1 SGHDN, CDR2 FVKESK. The CDR3 has 15 residues. Trimming removed 4 bases from V and 5 bases from J, with 18 bases in between. The CDR3 sequence: CASSRGSLSTNEQYF. CDR3 nucleotide sequence: TGTGCCAGCAGCCGCGGTTCCTTGAGTACTAACGAGCAGTACTTC. Full variable domain (rest looked up from reference TRBV14 and TRBJ2-7): EAGVTQFPSHSVIEKGQTVTLRCDPISGHDNLYWYRRVMGKEIKFLLHFVKESKQDESGMPNNRFLAERTGGTYSTLKVQPAELEDSGVYFCASSRGSLSTNEQYFGPGTRLTVT.

This clone appeared once. The rearrangement uses TRBV11-2 and TRBJ2-4; 8 positions match TRBD1. The germline CDR1 and CDR2 sequences are SGHAT and FQNNGV. The J segment lost 8 bases and the V segment lost 5 bases, leaving 8 bases of the junction unmatched. The CDR3 covers 14 residues. CDR3 in DNA: TGTGCCAGCAGCCCGAGGACAGGGAATGACATTCAGTACTTC. It is translated as CASSPRTGNDIQYF.

The chain combines TRBV28 with TRBJ1-4; 7 bases agree with TRBD1. The germline gives CDR1 MDHEN, CDR2 SYDVKM. V was pared by 7 bases and J by 8 bases, with 10 bases of the junction left unmatched. This CDR3 contains 14 residues. The CDR3 DNA sequence: TGTGCCAGCAACACAGGGGCGTATCGGGAAAAACTGTTTTTT. It specifies CASNTGAYREKLFF.

The chain links TRBV14 to TRBJ1-6; D remains unclear. Germline CDR1 is SGHDN and CDR2 is FVKESK. The ends were cut back, 3 bases at V and 9 bases at J, with 18 bases in the middle. This CDR3 region has 16 residues. Written as DNA, the CDR3 is TGTGCCAGCAGCCATTCGGCTGGTTCTTCAGGTTCACCCCTCCACTTT. This translates into CASSHSAGSSGSPLHF.

The chain joins TRBV15 to TRBJ2-5, with 9 nucleotides matching TRBD1. The germline V gene has CDR1 LNHNV and CDR2 YYDKDF (reference sequence). CDR3 length equals 15 residues. The V gene end was trimmed by 4 bases and the J gene end by 3 bases; junction bases not matched to a gene: 6. The CDR3 is CATSTGTGIEETQYF. Here the CDR3 DNA reads TGTGCCACCAGCACCGGGACAGGGATCGAAGAGACCCAGTACTTC.